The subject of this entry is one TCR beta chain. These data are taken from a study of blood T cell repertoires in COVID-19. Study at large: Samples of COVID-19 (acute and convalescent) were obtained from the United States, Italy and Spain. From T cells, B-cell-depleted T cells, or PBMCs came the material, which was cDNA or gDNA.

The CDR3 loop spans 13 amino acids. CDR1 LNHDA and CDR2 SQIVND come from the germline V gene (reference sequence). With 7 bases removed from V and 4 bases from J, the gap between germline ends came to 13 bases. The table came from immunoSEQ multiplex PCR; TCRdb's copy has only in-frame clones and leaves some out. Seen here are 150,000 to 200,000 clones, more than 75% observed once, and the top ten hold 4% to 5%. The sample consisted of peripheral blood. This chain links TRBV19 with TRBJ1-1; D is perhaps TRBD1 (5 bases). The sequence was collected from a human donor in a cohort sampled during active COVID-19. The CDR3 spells CASKTRVSTEAFF. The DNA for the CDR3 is TGTGCCAGTAAAACCAGGGTTTCCACTGAAGCTTTCTTT.